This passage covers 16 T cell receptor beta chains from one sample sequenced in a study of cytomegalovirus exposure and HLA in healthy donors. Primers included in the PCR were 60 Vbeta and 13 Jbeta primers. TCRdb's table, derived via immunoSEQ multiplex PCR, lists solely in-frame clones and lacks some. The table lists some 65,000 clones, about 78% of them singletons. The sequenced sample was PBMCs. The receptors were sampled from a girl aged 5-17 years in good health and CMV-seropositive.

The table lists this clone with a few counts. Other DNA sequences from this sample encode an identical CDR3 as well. As DNA, the CDR3 is TGCGCCAGCAGCTTAGGGACTAGCGGAAACACCGGGGAGCTGTTTTTT. Encoded protein: CASSLGTSGNTGELFF. The gene calls are TRBV5-1 and TRBJ2-2; 11 bases are shared with TRBD2. Germline V gives CDR1 SGHRS, CDR2 YFSETQ. J gave up 2 bases and V 2 bases, and 2 bases lay outside the gene matches. CDR3 size: 16 residues.

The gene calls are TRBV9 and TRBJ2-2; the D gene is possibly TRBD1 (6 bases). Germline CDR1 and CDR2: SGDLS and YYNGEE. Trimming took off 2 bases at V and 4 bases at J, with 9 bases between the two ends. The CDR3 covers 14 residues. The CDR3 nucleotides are TGTGCCAGCAGCGTCAGGGGCGGCACCGGGGAGCTGTTTTTT. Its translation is CASSVRGGTGELFF.

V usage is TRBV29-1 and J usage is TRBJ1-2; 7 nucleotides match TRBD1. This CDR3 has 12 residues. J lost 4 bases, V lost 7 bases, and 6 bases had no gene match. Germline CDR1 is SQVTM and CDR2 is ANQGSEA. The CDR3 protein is CSGYRGSYGYTF. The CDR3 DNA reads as TGCAGCGGATACAGGGGAAGCTATGGCTACACCTTC.

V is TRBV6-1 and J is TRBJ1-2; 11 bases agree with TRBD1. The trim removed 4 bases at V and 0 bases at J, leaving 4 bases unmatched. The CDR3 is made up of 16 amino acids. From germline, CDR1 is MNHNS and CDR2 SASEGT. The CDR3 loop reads CASSADRGQANYGYTF. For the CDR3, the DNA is TGTGCCAGCAGTGCGGACAGGGGGCAAGCTAACTATGGCTACACCTTC.

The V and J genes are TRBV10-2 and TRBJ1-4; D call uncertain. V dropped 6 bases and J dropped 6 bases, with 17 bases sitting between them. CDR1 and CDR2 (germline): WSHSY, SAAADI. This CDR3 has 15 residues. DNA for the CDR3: TGCGCCAGCAGGGAAACTAATGAGGTTGATGAAAAACTGTTTTTT. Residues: CASRETNEVDEKLFF.

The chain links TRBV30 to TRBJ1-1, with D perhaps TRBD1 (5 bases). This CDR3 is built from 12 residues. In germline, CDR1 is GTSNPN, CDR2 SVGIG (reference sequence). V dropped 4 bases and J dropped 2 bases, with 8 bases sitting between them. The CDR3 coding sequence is TGTGCCTGGATTAGGGGTAACACTGAAGCTTTCTTT. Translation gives CAWIRGNTEAFF.

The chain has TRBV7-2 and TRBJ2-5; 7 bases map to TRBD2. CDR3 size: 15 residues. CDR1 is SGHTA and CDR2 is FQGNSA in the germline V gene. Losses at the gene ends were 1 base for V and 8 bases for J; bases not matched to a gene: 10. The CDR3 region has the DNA TGTGCCAGCAGCTTAGAAGGTGGGGAGGGGAGTACCCAGTACTTC. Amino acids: CASSLEGGEGSTQYF.

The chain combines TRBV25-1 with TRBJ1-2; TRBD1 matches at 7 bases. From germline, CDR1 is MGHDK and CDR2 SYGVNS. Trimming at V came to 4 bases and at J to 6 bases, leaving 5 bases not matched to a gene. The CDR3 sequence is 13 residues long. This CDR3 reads CASSGMTGNGYTF. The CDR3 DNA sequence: TGTGCCAGCAGTGGGATGACAGGGAATGGCTACACCTTC.

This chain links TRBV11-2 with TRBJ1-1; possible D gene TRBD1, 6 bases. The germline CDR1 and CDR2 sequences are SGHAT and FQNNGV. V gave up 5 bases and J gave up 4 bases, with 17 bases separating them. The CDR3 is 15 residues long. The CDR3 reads CASSPRTVLITEAFF. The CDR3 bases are TGTGCCAGCAGCCCGAGGACAGTCCTTATCACTGAAGCTTTCTTT.

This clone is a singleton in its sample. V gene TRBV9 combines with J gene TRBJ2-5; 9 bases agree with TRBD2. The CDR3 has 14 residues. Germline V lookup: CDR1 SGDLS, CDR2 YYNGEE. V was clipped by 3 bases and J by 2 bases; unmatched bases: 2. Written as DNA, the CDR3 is TGTGCCAGCAGCGCTAGCGGGGCGCAAGAGACCCAGTACTTC. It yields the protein CASSASGAQETQYF.

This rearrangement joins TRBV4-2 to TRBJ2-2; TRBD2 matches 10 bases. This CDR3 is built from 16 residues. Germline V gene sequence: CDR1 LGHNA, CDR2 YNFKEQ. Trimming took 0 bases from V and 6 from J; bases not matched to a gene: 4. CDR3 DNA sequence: TGTGCCAGCAGCCAAGATTTAGCGGGGGGATCCGGGGAGCTGTTTTTT. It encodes CASSQDLAGGSGELFF.

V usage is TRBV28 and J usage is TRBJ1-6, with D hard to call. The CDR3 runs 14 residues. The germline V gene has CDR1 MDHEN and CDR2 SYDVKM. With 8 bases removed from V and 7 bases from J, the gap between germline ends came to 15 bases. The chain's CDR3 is CASGDPSLNSPLHF. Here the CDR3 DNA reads TGTGCCAGCGGTGACCCTTCACTAAATTCACCCCTCCACTTT.

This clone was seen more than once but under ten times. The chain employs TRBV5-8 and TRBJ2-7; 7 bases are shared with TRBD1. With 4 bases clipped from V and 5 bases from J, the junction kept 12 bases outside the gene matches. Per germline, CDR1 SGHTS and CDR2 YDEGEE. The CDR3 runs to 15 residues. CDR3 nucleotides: TGTGCCAGCAGCCTAACCGGGACAGCTCCTAACGAGCAGTACTTC. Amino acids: CASSLTGTAPNEQYF.

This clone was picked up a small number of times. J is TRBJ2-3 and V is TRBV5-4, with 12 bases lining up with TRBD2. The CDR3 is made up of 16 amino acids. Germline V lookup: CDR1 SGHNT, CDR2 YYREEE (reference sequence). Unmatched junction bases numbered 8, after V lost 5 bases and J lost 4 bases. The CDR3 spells CASSQRLAGVADTQYF. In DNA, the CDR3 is TGTGCCAGCAGTCAAAGACTAGCGGGAGTTGCAGATACGCAGTATTTT.

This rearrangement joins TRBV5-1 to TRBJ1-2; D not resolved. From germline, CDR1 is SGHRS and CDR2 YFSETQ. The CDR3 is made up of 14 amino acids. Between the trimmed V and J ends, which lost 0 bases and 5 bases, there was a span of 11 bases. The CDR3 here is CASSLESGGYGYTF. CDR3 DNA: TGCGCCAGCAGCTTGGAATCAGGAGGATATGGCTACACCTTC.

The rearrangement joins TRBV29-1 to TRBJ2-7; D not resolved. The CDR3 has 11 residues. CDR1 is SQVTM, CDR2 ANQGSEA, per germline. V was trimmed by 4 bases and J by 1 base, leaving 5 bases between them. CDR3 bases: TGCAGCGTTGTTCAGTCCTACGAGCAGTACTTC. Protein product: CSVVQSYEQYF.